The sequence of this T cell receptor (beta chain) was determined in a study of CD4 T cells in relation to SARS-CoV-2 and coronaviruses. Study-level results: No crossreactivity against non-spike viral proteins was tested here.

Comment on this clone: Its antigen is unidentified.

The length of the CDR3 is 14 residues. The V gene's germline CDR1 is LNHDA and CDR2 SQIVND (reference sequence). Trimming removed 1 base from V and 4 bases from J, with 8 bases in between. Unexposed donor CD4+ T cells date from about 2011-2018, before the COVID-19 pandemic. Naive and memory CD4+ T cell DNA was deep-sequenced without culture. The assay was immunoSEQ multiplex PCR, and TCRdb's table has in-frame clones only and misses some. Among some 68,000 clones listed, approximately 95% were seen once. Sequenced sample: naive CD4+ T cells from PBMCs. Subset reported: naive CD4+ T cells isolated by negative enrichment. The TCR comes from a human donor in good health. The chain is built from TRBV19 and TRBJ2-1; D remains unclear. The CDR3 region has the DNA TGTGCCAGTAGTATAGTACCCACTTACAATGAGCAGTTCTTC. As protein: CASSIVPTYNEQFF.